These 21 T cell receptor beta chains share one sample of origin, sequenced in a study of CD8+ T cells in alopecia areata. Treatment reported: oral pan-JAK inhibitor, 5-10 mg twice daily. It was cDNA, reverse transcribed from extracted RNA, that served as the sequencing template. Produced via immunoSEQ multiplex PCR; TCRdb's table is partial and in-frame only. The repertoire consists of about 190,000 clones, with around 64% occurring once and the leading ten covering about 1.3%. The sequences come from CD4+ T cells sorted from blood, collected between weeks 47 and 50, from a patient treated with tofacitinib. The receptors were sampled from a human donor with alopecia areata.

This chain links TRBV11-2 with TRBJ2-5, with D perhaps TRBD1 (5 bases). CDR3 size: 15 residues. CDR1 is SGHAT, CDR2 FQNNGV, per germline. Trimming left V 0 bases short and J 2 bases short, with 10 bases between. CDR3 nucleotide sequence: TGTGCCAGCAGCTTAGATCTAAGACAGCAAGAGACCCAGTACTTC. Its translation: CASSLDLRQQETQYF.

The J gene is TRBJ1-1, the V gene TRBV29-1, with 8 positions matching TRBD1. The length of the CDR3 is 14 residues. Germline V gives CDR1 SQVTM, CDR2 ANQGSEA. V was pared by 6 bases and J by 6 bases, with 12 bases of the junction left unmatched. The CDR3 bases are TGCAGCGTCAGTACAGGGGGAACGGTGGCTGAAGCTTTCTTT. Its protein product is CSVSTGGTVAEAFF.

V usage is TRBV4-1 and J usage is TRBJ1-2; no clear D. This CDR3 has 16 amino acids. Trimming left V 0 bases short and J 8 bases short, with 19 bases between. CDR1 is MGHRA and CDR2 is YSYEKL in the germline V gene. The CDR3 DNA reads as TGCGCCAGCAGCCAAGAAGTCGGGCTGGCCGTTTCGGGCTACACCTTC. Its translation is CASSQEVGLAVSGYTF.

The rearrangement uses TRBV19 and TRBJ1-2, with 9 positions matching TRBD1. The length of the CDR3 is 13 residues. CDR1 LNHDA and CDR2 SQIVND come from the germline V gene (reference sequence). Trimming took 6 bases from V and 4 from J; bases not matched to a gene: 3. The CDR3 sequence is CASRVQGAYGYTF. In DNA, the CDR3 is TGTGCCAGTAGAGTACAGGGGGCCTATGGCTACACCTTC.

This clone appeared a few times. Written as DNA, the CDR3 is TGTGCCAGCAGCTTCACTAGCGGGGGGAACAATGAGCAGTTCTTC. Protein: CASSFTSGGNNEQFF. J is TRBJ2-1 and V is TRBV7-2, with 12 bases aligning to TRBD2. The ends lost 3 bases at V and 5 bases at J; junction bases unmatched: 2. Germline lookup yields CDR1 SGHTA and CDR2 FQGNSA. The CDR3 totals 15 residues.

A remark on this clone: Distinct nucleotide sequences in the sample also encode this CDR3. This sequence joins TRBV5-6 and TRBJ2-3; D gene unclear. The V end lost 4 bases, the J end lost 2 bases, and 5 bases lay between the germline ends. Germline CDR1 is SGHDT and CDR2 is YYEEEE. The CDR3 has 12 amino acids. The CDR3 sequence is CASSHPTDTQYF. In DNA form, the CDR3 reads TGTGCCAGCAGCCACCCCACAGATACGCAGTATTTT. Full variable domain (outside the CDR3, taken from reference TRBV5-6 and TRBJ2-3): DAGVTQSPTHLIKTRGQQVTLRCSPKSGHDTVSWYQQALGQGPQFIFQYYEEEERQRGNFPDRFSGHQFPNYSSELNVNALLLGDSALYLCASSHPTDTQYFGPGTRLTVL.

As for this clone: The same CDR3 can be traced to other DNA sequences in this sample. The rearrangement uses TRBV7-6 and TRBJ2-7, with 10 bases aligning to TRBD1. V shed 5 bases, J shed 4 bases, and the junction held 5 bases outside the gene matches. Germline CDR1 and CDR2: SGHVS and FNYEAQ. The CDR3 runs 14 residues. The CDR3 here is CASSLDRGPYEQYF. The CDR3 DNA follows: TGTGCCAGCAGCCTAGACAGGGGGCCTTACGAGCAGTACTTC.

The gene calls are TRBV30 and TRBJ1-1; TRBD1 agrees at 9 bases. From germline, CDR1 is GTSNPN and CDR2 SVGIG (reference sequence). The CDR3 loop spans 12 amino acids. After removal of 7 bases from V and 4 bases from J, the junction contained 4 bases not matched to a gene. CDR3 DNA sequence: TGTGCCTTGGGACAGGGAGGCACTGAAGCTTTCTTT. Amino acids: CALGQGGTEAFF.

The chain employs TRBV7-9 and TRBJ1-1, with D tentatively TRBD1 (6 bases). This CDR3 region has 14 residues. CDR1 and CDR2 (germline): SEHNR, FQNEAQ (reference sequence). Trimming took off 5 bases at V and 5 bases at J, with 15 bases between the two ends. The CDR3: CASSRMTGLTEAFF. CDR3 DNA: TGTGCCAGCAGCCGAATGACAGGTTTAACTGAAGCTTTCTTT.

The chain employs TRBV30 and TRBJ1-2; tentatively, D is TRBD1 (6 bases). The CDR3 covers 13 residues. Trimming removed 0 bases from V and 6 bases from J, with 11 bases in between. Germline V gives CDR1 GTSNPN, CDR2 SVGIG (reference sequence). CDR3 bases: TGTGCCTGGAGTGTACGCAGGGGTCATGGCTACACCTTC. Translated: CAWSVRRGHGYTF.

The V call is TRBV29-1, the J call TRBJ2-5; D call uncertain. The CDR3 is 11 amino acids. V lost 6 bases to trimming and J lost 4 bases, with 9 bases between them. The V gene's germline CDR1 is SQVTM and CDR2 ANQGSEA. In DNA, the CDR3 is TGCAGCGTCCGACTGGGAGAGACCCAGTACTTC. Amino acids: CSVRLGETQYF.

In this sample, this clone turned up once. The chain employs TRBV28 and TRBJ2-7, with 7 bases that match TRBD2. This CDR3 comprises 11 residues. Germline CDR1 MDHEN, CDR2 SYDVKM. The V gene end was trimmed by 4 bases and the J gene end by 10 bases; junction bases not matched to a gene: 4. As DNA, the CDR3 is TGTGCCAGCAGTTCCGGGACTACTCAGTACTTC. Translation gives CASSSGTTQYF.

This clone was seen only once. The chain carries TRBV7-3 and TRBJ2-1, with no clear D. This CDR3 is built from 13 residues. Germline CDR1 is SGHTA and CDR2 is FQGTGA. V was pared by 4 bases and J by 6 bases, with 10 bases between. The CDR3 region is CASSSQTTNEQFF. The CDR3 bases are TGTGCCAGCAGCTCCCAAACGACCAATGAGCAGTTCTTC.

The table lists this clone with a few counts. The CDR3 does not end in the conserved phenylalanine or tryptophan, so this is likely a read error. The DNA is left out, because the CDR3 cannot be placed on it with certainty; the CDR3 is given as TCRdb lists it. The chain carries TRBV7-3 and TRBJ1-1. Counting both end residues, the CDR3 totals 9 amino acids. In germline, CDR1 is SGHTA, CDR2 FQGTGA. CDR3 region: CASSPNGKL.

The genes are TRBV29-1 and TRBJ1-1, with 9 bases that match TRBD1. The germline CDR1 and CDR2 sequences are SQVTM and ANQGSEA. The CDR3 sequence is 15 residues long. J was trimmed by 0 bases and V by 8 bases; bases with no gene match: 10. CDR3 DNA sequence: TGCAGCACAAGCAAACAGGGGGCCGTGAACACTGAAGCTTTCTTT. It yields the protein CSTSKQGAVNTEAFF. Full variable domain (rest looked up from reference TRBV29-1 and TRBJ1-1): SAVISQKPSRDICQRGTSLTIQCQVDSQVTMMFWYRQQPGQSLTLIATANQGSEATYESGFVIDKFPISRPNLTFSTLTVSNMSPEDSSIYLCSTSKQGAVNTEAFFGQGTRLTVV.

V gene TRBV30 combines with J gene TRBJ2-3, with D tentatively TRBD2 (7 bases). Germline assignment: CDR1 GTSNPN and CDR2 SVGIG (reference sequence). The length of the CDR3 is 18 residues. Trimming stripped 0 bases from V and 1 base from J, with 20 bases between. The CDR3 is CAWSVQGGGLWGTDTQYF. The CDR3 DNA sequence: TGTGCCTGGAGTGTACAGGGCGGGGGCTTGTGGGGCACAGATACGCAGTATTTT. The complete variable domain, with remaining parts taken from reference TRBV30 and TRBJ2-3, reads SQTIHQWPATLVQPVGSPLSLECTVEGTSNPNLYWYRQAAGRGLQLLFYSVGIGQISSEVPQNLSASRPQDRQFILSSKKLLLSDSGFYLCAWSVQGGGLWGTDTQYFGPGTRLTVL.

This rearrangement joins TRBV5-1 to TRBJ1-6; TRBD1 is a possible D gene (5 bases). CDR1 SGHRS and CDR2 YFSETQ come from the germline V gene. Deletions cut 4 bases from V and 0 bases from J, with 11 bases between. The CDR3 totals 16 residues. The CDR3 is CASSTGGSSYNSPLHF. The CDR3 DNA reads as TGCGCCAGCAGCACTGGGGGGAGCTCCTATAATTCACCCCTCCACTTT.

The table lists this clone with a few counts. The V call is TRBV29-1, the J call TRBJ2-1; D is possibly TRBD1 (6 bases). This CDR3 is 10 amino acids long. V was clipped by 7 bases and J by 6 bases, with 7 bases between them. The germline V gene encodes CDR1 SQVTM and CDR2 ANQGSEA. CDR3 protein: CSAQGNEQFF. The CDR3 bases are TGCAGCGCACAGGGCAATGAGCAGTTCTTC.

The chain recombines TRBV25-1 with TRBJ2-3; D not certain. The germline V gene has CDR1 MGHDK and CDR2 SYGVNS. The CDR3 length is 14 residues. The germline V and J ends were trimmed by 2 bases and 2 bases, with 8 bases remaining between them. The CDR3 DNA follows: TGTGCCAGCAGTGAAGTTCTCTCCACAGATACGCAGTATTTT. Its protein product is CASSEVLSTDTQYF.

This chain joins TRBV29-1 and TRBJ1-1; maybe TRBD1 (5 bases). Trimming took 5 bases from V and 1 from J, leaving 11 bases between them. This CDR3 contains 13 residues. Germline loops: CDR1 SQVTM, CDR2 ANQGSEA. CDR3 in DNA: TGCAGCGTTTCTCCGACAGCGAACACTGAAGCTTTCTTT. Amino acids: CSVSPTANTEAFF.

This chain joins TRBV5-1 and TRBJ1-2; a weak D match, TRBD1 (5 bases). V lost 0 bases to trimming and J lost 4 bases, with 10 bases between them. The CDR3 covers 14 residues. The V gene's germline CDR1 is SGHRS and CDR2 YFSETQ. DNA for the CDR3: TGCGCCAGCAGCTTGGAACGGGGGAGCTATGGCTACACCTTC. Translation gives CASSLERGSYGYTF.